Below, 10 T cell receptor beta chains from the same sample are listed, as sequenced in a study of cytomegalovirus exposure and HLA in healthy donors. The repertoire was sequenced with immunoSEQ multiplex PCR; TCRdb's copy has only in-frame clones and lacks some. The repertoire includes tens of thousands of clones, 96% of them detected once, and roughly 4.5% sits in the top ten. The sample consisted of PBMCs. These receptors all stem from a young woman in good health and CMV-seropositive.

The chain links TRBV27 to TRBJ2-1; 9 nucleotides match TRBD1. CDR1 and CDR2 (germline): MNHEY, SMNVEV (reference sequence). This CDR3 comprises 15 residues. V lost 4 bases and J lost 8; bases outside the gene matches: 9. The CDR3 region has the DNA TGTGCCAGCAGTTCCCGACAGGGGGTAGGGGATGAGCAGTTCTTC. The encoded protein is CASSSRQGVGDEQFF.

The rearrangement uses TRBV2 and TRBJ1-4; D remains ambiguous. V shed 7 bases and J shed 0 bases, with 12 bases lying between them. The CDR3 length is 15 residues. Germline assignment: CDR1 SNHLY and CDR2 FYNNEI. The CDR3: CASTFGSATNEKLFF. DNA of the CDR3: TGTGCCAGCACTTTCGGGAGTGCAACTAATGAAAAACTGTTTTTT.

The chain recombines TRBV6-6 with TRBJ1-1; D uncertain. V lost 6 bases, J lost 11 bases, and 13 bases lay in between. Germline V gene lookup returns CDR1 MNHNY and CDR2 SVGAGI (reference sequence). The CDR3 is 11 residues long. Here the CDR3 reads CASSSGPEAFF. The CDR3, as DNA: TGTGCCAGCAGCTCAGGCCCAGAGGCTTTCTTT.

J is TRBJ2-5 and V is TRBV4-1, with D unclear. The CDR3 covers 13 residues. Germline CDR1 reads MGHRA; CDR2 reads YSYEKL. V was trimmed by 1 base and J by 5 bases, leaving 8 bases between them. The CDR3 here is CASSQAVKETQYF. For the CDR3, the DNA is TGCGCCAGCAGCCAAGCAGTTAAGGAGACCCAGTACTTC.

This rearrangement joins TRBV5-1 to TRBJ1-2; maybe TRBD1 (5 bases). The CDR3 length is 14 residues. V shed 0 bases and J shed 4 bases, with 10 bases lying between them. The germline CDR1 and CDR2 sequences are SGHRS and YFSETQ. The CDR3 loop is CASSLDRTSYGYTF. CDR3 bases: TGCGCCAGCAGCTTGGATCGGACAAGCTATGGCTACACCTTC. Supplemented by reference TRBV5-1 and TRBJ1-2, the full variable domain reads KAGVTQTPRYLIKTRGQQVTLSCSPISGHRSVSWYQQTPGQGLQFLFEYFSETQRNKGNFPGRFSGRQFSNSRSEMNVSTLELGDSALYLCASSLDRTSYGYTFGSGTRLTVV.

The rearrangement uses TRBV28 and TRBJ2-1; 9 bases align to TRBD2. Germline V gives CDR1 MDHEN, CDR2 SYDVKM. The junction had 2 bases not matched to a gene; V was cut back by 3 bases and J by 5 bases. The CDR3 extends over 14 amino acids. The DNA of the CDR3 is TGTGCCAGCAGTTTGACTAGCGGAGACAATGAGCAGTTCTTC. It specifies CASSLTSGDNEQFF.

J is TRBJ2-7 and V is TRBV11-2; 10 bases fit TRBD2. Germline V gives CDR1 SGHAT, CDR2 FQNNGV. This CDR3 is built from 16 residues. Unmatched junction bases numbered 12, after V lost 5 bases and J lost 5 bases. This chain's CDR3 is CASSPPLAGARNEQYF. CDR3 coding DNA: TGTGCCAGCAGCCCCCCCCTAGCGGGAGCGAGGAACGAGCAGTACTTC.

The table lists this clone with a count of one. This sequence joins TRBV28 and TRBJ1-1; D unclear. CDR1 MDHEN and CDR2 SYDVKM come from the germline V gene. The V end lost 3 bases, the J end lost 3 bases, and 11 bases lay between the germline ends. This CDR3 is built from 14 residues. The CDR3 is CASSLGGQYTEAFF. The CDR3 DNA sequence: TGTGCCAGCAGTTTGGGAGGGCAGTACACTGAAGCTTTCTTT.

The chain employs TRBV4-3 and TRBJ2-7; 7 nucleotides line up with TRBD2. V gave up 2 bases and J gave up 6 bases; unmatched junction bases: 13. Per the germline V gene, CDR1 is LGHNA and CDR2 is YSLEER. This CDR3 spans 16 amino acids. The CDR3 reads CASSQRGAGLIAEQYF. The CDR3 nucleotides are TGCGCCAGCAGCCAAAGGGGAGCGGGACTAATCGCCGAGCAGTACTTC.

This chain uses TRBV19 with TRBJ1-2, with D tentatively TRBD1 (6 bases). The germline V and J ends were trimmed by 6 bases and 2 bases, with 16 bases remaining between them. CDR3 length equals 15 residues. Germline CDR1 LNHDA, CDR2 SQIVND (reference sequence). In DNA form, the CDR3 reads TGTGCCAGTAGAATCCCAGGGGCAGGGAACTATGGCTACACCTTC. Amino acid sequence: CASRIPGAGNYGYTF.